This T cell receptor beta chain appears in the sequencing data of a study of T-cell reconstitution after alpha-beta-depleted transplantation in children. Preparation of the TCRbeta library involved a method that used unique molecular identifiers. One entry per CDR3 protein results from TCRdb running MiXCR on the PCR reads. Of about 460,000 distinct CDR3 sequences in the sample, around an eighth were seen once. Germline CDR1 reads SGDLS; CDR2 reads YYNGEE. The CDR3 runs 15 residues. J gave up 2 bases and V 3 bases, and 5 bases lay outside the gene matches. This clonotype was detected ten times or more.

This clonotype was sampled from a human donor who donated a stem cell graft to a child with combined immunodeficiency. The chain links TRBV9 to TRBJ2-5; 9 bases fit TRBD2. The sequencing used PBMCs from the stem cell graft donor, collected from the stem cell graft. The CDR3 spells CASSASGTSQETQYF. The CDR3 nucleotides are TGTGCCAGCAGCGCTAGCGGGACCTCTCAAGAGACCCAGTACTTC. Together with reference TRBV9 and TRBJ2-5, the CDR3 gives the full variable domain: DSGVTQTPKHLITATGQRVTLRCSPRSGDLSVYWYQQSLDQGLQFLIQYYNGEERAKGNILERFSAQQFPDLHSELNLSSLELGDSALYFCASSASGTSQETQYFGPGTRLLVL.